The T cell receptor (beta chain) described here comes from a study of blood T cell repertoires in COVID-19. Background on the study: Italy, Spain and the United States were the sources of the convalescent and acute COVID-19 samples. The cDNA or gDNA used as material had been derived from T cells, B-cell-depleted T cells, or PBMCs.

CDR1 and CDR2 (germline): SGHRS, YFSETQ. The CDR3 spans 15 residues. The V segment lost 3 bases and the J segment 2 bases; nucleotides outside the gene matches: 3. Original processing notes: Reference gene primer amplification yielded estimated nucleated cell counts. The assay was immunoSEQ multiplex PCR, and TCRdb's table has in-frame clones only and misses some. That table gives V, J and clone size, and the DNA gave D and trimming. The table records about 130,000 clones, 84% of them present only once. The receptor was isolated from a human donor in a cohort sampled during active COVID-19. The sequencing input was peripheral blood. J is TRBJ2-3 and V is TRBV5-1, with 10 bases fitting TRBD2. The DNA of the CDR3 is TGCGCCAGCAGCTCCGGACTAGCGGACACAGATACGCAGTATTTT. Protein sequence: CASSSGLADTDTQYF. Drawing the rest from reference TRBV5-1 and TRBJ2-3, the complete variable domain is KAGVTQTPRYLIKTRGQQVTLSCSPISGHRSVSWYQQTPGQGLQFLFEYFSETQRNKGNFPGRFSGRQFSNSRSEMNVSTLELGDSALYLCASSSGLADTDTQYFGPGTRLTVL.